Below, one TCR beta chain is given with its context. This sample is drawn from a study of blood T cell repertoires in COVID-19. Overall study: Samples came from the United States, Italy and Spain, spanning acute and convalescent COVID-19. PBMCs, B-cell-depleted T cells, or T cells were the source of the cDNA or gDNA that made up the material.

This CDR3 spans 14 amino acids. The germline CDR1 and CDR2 sequences are SNHLY and FYNNEI. V was clipped by 2 bases and J by 2 bases, with 7 bases between them. In the authors' workflow: Reference gene primer amplification gave nucleated cell count estimates. Some clones are missing from TCRdb's copy, which holds only in-frame ones; the method was immunoSEQ multiplex PCR. V and J calls and clone size are as listed in that table; D and trimming were resolved from the DNA. In the table there are tens of thousands of clones, 75% to 90% of which are singletons. Sequencing was done on a sample of peripheral blood. This TCR came from a woman aged 65 to 85 with active COVID-19. The chain has TRBV2 and TRBJ1-5; D is ambiguous. In DNA form, the CDR3 reads TGTGCCAGCAGTGAAAGGCGGGGCAATCAGCCCCAGCATTTT. Its translation: CASSERRGNQPQHF.